This TCR beta chain emerged from a study of PD-1 blockade in classical Hodgkin lymphoma (dated by TCRdb to about 2020). About the investigation overall: Nivolumab dosing was 3 mg/kg intravenously every 2 weeks, continuing until either disease progression or unacceptable toxicity. The study used TCR beta sequencing and CyTOF to define a peripheral blood immune signature of response to PD-1 blockade in classical Hodgkin lymphoma. Paper-wide results and their limitations: A significant rise by C4D1 was seen in CD4+ but not CD8+ TCR diversity (p=0.0027 vs p=0.16), with the rise being most apparent in complete responders (p=0.02). Trial patients achieving complete response had baseline diversity similar to newly diagnosed patients, whereas partial responders and progressors had significantly lower diversity. The study was limited to a single clinical trial cohort, and causes of repertoire differences, possibly disease activity or prior therapy, remained undefined. Baseline TCR diversity was reported as lower in newly diagnosed patients than in healthy donors, and lower still in relapsed/refractory patients. Lower diversity was observed in patients in whom nivolumab was started less than 1 year after ASCT, and these patients were excluded from later analyses so that confounding by immune reconstitution would be avoided.

The Qiagen DNeasy kit was used to extract genomic DNA from unsorted PBMCs and from the negatively selected CD4+ and CD8+ fractions. Amplification of TCR beta CDR3 regions was done by immunoSEQ multiplex PCR with primers that anneal to V and J segments. A synthetic immune receptor repertoire was used to minimize amplification bias, and any residual bias was removed computationally once sequencing was done. In the source study's methods: Repertoire diversity was quantified as the Shannon entropy index using custom Python scripts. Unsorted, CD4+ and CD8+ repertoires were analyzed separately, except for combined analyses in which CD4+ and CD8+ sequences were merged in silico. Clonal expansion was defined as a frequency increase of at least 2-fold after treatment compared with C1D1, and clones undetected at baseline were assigned a pseudocount of 0.5. Singleton clones were defined as clones with 0 or 1 copy at C1D1, and non-singleton clones were defined as clones with 2 or more copies. Clones expanded in unsorted samples were assigned a CD4+, CD8+ or unknown annotation through matching of protein sequences in sorted samples from the same patient. Wilcoxon tests were applied to paired samples to test diversity changes from C1D1 to C4D1. TCRdb took over this immuneACCESS table, retaining in-frame rearrangements with V and J assigned. Such tables are incomplete; in checked studies, under half of the missing clones stem from an unresolved V gene, and the remainder is unexplained. V and J calls and clone size are copied from that table; D and trimming were computed from the DNA. The sample has about 72,000 clones on record, about 92% of them singletons. The ten biggest clones cover about 7.8% of the sample.

About this clone: Its antigen is still unknown. No base qualities exist here, and no much larger clone lies one base off it.

The time point tag for this specimen amounts to: cycle 1 day 1 (C1D1), immediately before nivolumab initiation. Relapse after autologous stem cell transplantation had occurred in all trial patients, and cohorts A, B and C were distinguished by prior brentuximab vedotin exposure. A total of fewer than 70 patients with relapsed/refractory classical Hodgkin lymphoma made up the trial cohort, and each patient's best overall response was complete response, partial response or progressive disease. Single-agent nivolumab was administered to trial patients in the multi-cohort phase II CheckMate 205 trial. Best overall response was determined by an independent review committee according to the 2007 International Working Group response criteria. Trial PBMCs were collected immediately before nivolumab initiation (C1D1) and during therapy at cycle 2 day 1 and cycle 4 day 1. After peripheral blood was drawn into 8 mL Vacutainer Cell Preparation Tubes, PBMCs were isolated by centrifugation and then cryopreserved.

The sequence was collected from a human donor with classical Hodgkin lymphoma. The specimen comprised peripheral blood mononuclear cells (PBMCs), sampled at baseline.

The CDR3 corresponds to CATPEGLQRVNTEAFF. The sequenced DNA is TGCGCCACCCCCGAGGGCTTACAGAGAGTGAACACTGAAGCTTTCTTT. The sequence links TRBV10-1 to TRBJ1-1; no D gene is confidently identified. The germline V gene encodes CDR1 WNHNN and CDR2 SYGVQD (reference sequence). V lost 10 bases and J lost 0 bases; the stretch between them is 21 bases long. Including the terminal cysteine and phenylalanine, the CDR3 comprises 16 residues. CDR3 DNA is the only sequence kept; it has 48 bases, read in frame from the first base.